One T cell receptor beta chain is described in this entry. This record comes from a study of blood T cell repertoires in COVID-19. Study-level information: COVID-19 samples, acute and convalescent, were from the United States, Italy and Spain.

V lost 1 base to trimming and J lost 1 base, with 5 bases between them. The CDR3 length is 14 residues. CDR1 and CDR2 from the germline V gene are MGHRA and YSYEKL. Authors' analysis steps: Counts of nucleated cells, estimated from reference gene primer amplification, were obtained. The assay was immunoSEQ multiplex PCR, and TCRdb's table has in-frame clones only and misses some. Clonal size and the V and J genes are those of that table, whereas D and trimming came from the DNA. This sample has some 210,000 clones; roughly nine tenths occur once, and the top ten carry 5.5% to 8%. This receptor was taken from a man aged 55 to 70 who had recovered from COVID-19. The gene calls are TRBV4-1 and TRBJ1-3, with D perhaps TRBD1 (5 bases). The sample taken for sequencing was peripheral blood. The CDR3 region has the DNA TGCGCCAGCAGCCAAGCAGGGTCTGGAAACACCATATATTTT. This translates into CASSQAGSGNTIYF.